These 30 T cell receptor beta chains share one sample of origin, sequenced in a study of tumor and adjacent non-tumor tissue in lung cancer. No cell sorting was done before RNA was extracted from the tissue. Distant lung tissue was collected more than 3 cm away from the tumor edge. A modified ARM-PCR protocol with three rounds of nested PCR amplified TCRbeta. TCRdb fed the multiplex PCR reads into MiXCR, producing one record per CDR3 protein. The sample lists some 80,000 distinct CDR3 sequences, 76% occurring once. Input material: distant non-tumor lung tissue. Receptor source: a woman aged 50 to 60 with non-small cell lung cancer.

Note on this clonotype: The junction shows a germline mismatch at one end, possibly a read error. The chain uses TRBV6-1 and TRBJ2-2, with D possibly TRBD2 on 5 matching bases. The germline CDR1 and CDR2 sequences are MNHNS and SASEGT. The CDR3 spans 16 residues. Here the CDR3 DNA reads TGTGCCGTCCCTAAACCGGCAACGGTGGGCACCGGGGATCTGTTTTTT. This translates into CAVPKPATVGTGDLFF.

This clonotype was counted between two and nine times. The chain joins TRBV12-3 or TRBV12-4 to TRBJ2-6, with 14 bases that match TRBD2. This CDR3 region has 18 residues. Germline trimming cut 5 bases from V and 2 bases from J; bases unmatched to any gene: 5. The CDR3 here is CASSGTSGSGAGANVLTF. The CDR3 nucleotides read TGTGCCAGCAGTGGGACTAGCGGGAGTGGGGCTGGGGCCAACGTCCTGACTTTC.

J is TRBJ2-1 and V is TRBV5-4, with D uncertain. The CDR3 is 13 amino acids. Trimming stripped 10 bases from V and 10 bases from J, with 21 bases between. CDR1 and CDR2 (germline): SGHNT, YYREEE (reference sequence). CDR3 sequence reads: CAGQDPRYEEQFF. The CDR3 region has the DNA TGTGCCGGCCAGGACCCGAGATATGAGGAGCAGTTCTTC. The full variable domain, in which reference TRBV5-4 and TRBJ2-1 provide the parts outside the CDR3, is ETGVTQSPTHLIKTRGQQVTLRCSSQSGHNTVSWYQQALGQGPQFIFQYYREEENGRGNFPPRFSGLQFPNYSSELNVNALELDDSALYLCAGQDPRYEEQFFGPGTRLTVL.

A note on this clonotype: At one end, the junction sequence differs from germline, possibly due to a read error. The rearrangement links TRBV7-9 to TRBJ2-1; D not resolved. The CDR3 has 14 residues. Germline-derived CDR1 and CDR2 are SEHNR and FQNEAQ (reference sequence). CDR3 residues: CVSSSPHAGIEQFF. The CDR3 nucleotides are TGTGTCAGCAGCTCCCCCCATGCAGGAATTGAGCAGTTCTTC.

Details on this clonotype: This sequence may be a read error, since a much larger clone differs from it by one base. The CDR3, as DNA: TGCGCCAGCAGCTCGGGGGGGACTAGCGGCTACAGTGAGCAGTTCTTC. It translates to CASSSGGTSGYSEQFF. The chain carries TRBV5-1 and TRBJ2-1; 11 positions match TRBD2. The CDR3 is made up of 16 amino acids. Germline CDR1 reads SGHRS; CDR2 reads YFSETQ.

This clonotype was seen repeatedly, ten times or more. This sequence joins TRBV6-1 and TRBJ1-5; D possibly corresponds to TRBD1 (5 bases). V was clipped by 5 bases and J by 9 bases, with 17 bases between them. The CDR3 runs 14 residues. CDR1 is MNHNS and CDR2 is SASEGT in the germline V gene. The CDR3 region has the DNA TGTGCCAGCAGTACCTTAGGGGAGGTAGGGCCCCAGCATTTT. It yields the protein CASSTLGEVGPQHF.

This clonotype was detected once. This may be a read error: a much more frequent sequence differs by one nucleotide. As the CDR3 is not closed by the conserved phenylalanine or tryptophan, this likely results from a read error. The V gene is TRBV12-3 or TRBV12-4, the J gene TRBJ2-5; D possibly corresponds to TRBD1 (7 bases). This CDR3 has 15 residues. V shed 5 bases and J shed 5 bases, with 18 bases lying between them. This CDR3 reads CASSGSGGLGETQYL. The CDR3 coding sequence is TGTGCCAGCAGTGGATCAGGGGGGCTGGGGGAGACCCAGTACCTC.

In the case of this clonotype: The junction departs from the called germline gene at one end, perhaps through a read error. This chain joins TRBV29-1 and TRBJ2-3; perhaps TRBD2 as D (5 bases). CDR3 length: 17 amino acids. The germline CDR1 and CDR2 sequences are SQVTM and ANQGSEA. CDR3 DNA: TGCAGCGTTGGCGGTAGGGCGGGTCACCAAAGCACAGACACGCAGTGTTTT. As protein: CSVGGRAGHQSTDTQCF.

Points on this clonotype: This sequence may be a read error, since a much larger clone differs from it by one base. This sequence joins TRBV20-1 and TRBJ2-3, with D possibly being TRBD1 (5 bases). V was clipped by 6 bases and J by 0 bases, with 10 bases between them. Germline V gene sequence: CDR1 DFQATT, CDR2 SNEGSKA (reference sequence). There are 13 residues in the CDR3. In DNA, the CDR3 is TGCAGTGCCCTCGACAGTAGCACAGATACGCAGTATTTT. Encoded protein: CSALDSSTDTQYF.

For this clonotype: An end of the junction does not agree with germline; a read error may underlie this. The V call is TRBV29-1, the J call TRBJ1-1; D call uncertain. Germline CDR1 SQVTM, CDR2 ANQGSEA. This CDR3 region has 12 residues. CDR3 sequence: CSVGWRNIEAFF. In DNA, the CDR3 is TGCAGCGTTGGGTGGCGGAACATTGAAGCTTTCTTT.

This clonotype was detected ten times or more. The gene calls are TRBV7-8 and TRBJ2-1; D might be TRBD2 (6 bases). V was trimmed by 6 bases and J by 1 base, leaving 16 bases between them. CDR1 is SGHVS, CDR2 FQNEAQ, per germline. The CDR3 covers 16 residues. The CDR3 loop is CASSGGPGDSYNEQFF. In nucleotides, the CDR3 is TGTGCCAGCAGTGGCGGACCGGGAGATTCCTACAATGAGCAGTTCTTC.

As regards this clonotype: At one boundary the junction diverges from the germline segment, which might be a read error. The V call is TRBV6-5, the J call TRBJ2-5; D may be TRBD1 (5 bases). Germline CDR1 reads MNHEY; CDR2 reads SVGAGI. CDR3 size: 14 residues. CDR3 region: CASSYWLDSETHYF. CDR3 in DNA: TGTGCCAGCAGTTACTGGCTAGACAGTGAGACCCATTACTTC.

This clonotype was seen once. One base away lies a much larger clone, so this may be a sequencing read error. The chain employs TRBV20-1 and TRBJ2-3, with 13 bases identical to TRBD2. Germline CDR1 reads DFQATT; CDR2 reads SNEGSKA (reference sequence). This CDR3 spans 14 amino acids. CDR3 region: CCARTSGRGDTQYF. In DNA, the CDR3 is TGCTGTGCCAGGACTAGCGGGAGAGGAGATACGCAGTATTTT.

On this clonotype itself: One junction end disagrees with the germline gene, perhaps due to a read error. The CDR3 coding sequence is TGTGCCAACAGGCGGGAGGATACGCACTATTTT. Amino acids: CANRREDTHYF. The chain joins TRBV6-1 to TRBJ2-3; 8 bases map to TRBD2. The CDR3 is made up of 11 amino acids. Germline lookup yields CDR1 MNHNS and CDR2 SASEGT.

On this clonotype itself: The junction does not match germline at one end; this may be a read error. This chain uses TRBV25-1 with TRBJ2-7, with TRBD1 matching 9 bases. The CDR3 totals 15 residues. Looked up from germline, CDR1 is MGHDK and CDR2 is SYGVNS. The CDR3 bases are TGTGCCAGCAGTGGGTGGACAGGGGAGGTCAACGACCAGTACTTC. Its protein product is CASSGWTGEVNDQYF.

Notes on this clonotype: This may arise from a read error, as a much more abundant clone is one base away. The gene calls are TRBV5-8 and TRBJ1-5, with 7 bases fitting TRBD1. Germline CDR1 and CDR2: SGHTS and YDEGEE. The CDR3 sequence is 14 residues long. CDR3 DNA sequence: TGTGTCAGCATCGACAGGGCCCGGGGGCAGCCCCAGCATTTT. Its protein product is CVSIDRARGQPQHF.

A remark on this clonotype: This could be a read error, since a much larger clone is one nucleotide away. CDR3 loop: CVSGDSVDASPLHF. Written as DNA, the CDR3 is TGTGTCAGCGGGGACTCCGTAGATGCTTCACCCCTCCACTTT. This chain joins TRBV28 and TRBJ1-6; the D gene is possibly TRBD1 (5 bases). The CDR3 totals 14 residues. CDR1 is MDHEN, CDR2 SYDVKM, per germline.

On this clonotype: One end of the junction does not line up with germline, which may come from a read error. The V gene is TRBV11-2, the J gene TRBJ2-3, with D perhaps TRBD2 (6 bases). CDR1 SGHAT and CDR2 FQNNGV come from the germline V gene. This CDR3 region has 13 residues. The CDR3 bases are TGTGCCAACAGCTTAGCGGAGTCAGATGCGCAATATTTT. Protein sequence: CANSLAESDAQYF.

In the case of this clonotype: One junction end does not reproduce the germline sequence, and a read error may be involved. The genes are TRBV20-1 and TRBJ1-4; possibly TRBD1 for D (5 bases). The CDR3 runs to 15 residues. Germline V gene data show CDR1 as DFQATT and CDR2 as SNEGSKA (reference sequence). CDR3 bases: TGCAGTGCTAGGAACCGGGACGTATATAATAAAAAACTGTTTTTT. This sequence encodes CSARNRDVYNKKLFF.

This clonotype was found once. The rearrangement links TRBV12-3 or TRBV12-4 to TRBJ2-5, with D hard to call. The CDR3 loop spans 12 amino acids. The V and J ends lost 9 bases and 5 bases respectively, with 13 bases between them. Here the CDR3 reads CASIPGWETQYF. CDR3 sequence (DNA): TGTGCCAGTATCCCTGGATGGGAGACCCAGTACTTC.

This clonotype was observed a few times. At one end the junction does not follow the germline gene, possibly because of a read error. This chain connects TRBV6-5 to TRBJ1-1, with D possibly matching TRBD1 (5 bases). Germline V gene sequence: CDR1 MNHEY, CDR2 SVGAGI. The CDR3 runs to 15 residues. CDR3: CTSSDPGQQGTEAFF. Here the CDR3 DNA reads TGTACCAGCAGTGATCCGGGGCAGCAGGGCACTGAAGCTTTCTTT.

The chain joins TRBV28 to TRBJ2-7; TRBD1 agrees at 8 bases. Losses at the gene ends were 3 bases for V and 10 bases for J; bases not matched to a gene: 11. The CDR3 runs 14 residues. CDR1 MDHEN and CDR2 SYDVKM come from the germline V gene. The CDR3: CASSFPGQGCDQYF. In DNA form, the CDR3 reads TGTGCCAGCAGTTTCCCCGGACAGGGCTGCGATCAGTACTTC.

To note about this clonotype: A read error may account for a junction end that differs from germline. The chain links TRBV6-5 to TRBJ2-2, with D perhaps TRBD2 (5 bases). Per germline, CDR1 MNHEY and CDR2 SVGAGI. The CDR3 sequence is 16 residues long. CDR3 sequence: CASSHGSLGNTGVLFF. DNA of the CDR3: TGTGCCAGCAGTCACGGGTCCCTAGGCAATACCGGGGTGCTGTTTTTT.

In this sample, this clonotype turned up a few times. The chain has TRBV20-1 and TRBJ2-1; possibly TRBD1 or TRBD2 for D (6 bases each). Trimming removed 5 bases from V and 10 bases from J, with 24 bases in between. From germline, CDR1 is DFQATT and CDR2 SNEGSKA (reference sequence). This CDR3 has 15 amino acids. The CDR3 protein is CSAGWGADPRREQFF. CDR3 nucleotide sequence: TGCAGTGCTGGTTGGGGGGCAGATCCTCGGCGGGAGCAGTTCTTC.

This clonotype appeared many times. CDR3 coding DNA: TGTGCCAGCAGCTATGCGGTTGGGGCAGATACGCAGTATTTT. It specifies CASSYAVGADTQYF. The chain combines TRBV7-8 with TRBJ2-3; D gene unclear. Trimming shortened V by 4 bases and J by 4 bases, and 12 bases separated the two germline ends. Per the germline V gene, CDR1 is SGHVS and CDR2 is FQNEAQ. The CDR3 extends over 14 amino acids. Together with reference TRBV7-8 and TRBJ2-3, the CDR3 gives the full variable domain: GAGVSQSPRYKVAKRGQDVALRCDPISGHVSLFWYQQALGQGPEFLTYFQNEAQLDKSGLPSDRFFAERPEGSVSTLKIQRTQQEDSAVYLCASSYAVGADTQYFGPGTRLTVL.

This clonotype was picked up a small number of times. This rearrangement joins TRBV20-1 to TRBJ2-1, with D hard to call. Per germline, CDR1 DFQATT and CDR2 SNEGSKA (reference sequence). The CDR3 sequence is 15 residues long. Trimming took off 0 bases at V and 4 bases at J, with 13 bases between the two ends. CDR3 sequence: CSARDLGLDYNEQFF. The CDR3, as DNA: TGCAGTGCTAGAGATTTAGGGCTAGATTACAATGAGCAGTTCTTC.

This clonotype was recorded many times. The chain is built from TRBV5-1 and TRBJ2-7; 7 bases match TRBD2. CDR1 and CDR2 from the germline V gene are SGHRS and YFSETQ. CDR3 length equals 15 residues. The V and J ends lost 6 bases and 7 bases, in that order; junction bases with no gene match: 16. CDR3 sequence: CASNPFPGGSPEQYF. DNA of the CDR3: TGCGCCAGCAATCCTTTCCCGGGCGGGAGTCCGGAGCAGTACTTC.

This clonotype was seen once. This chain's CDR3 is CASSGGPGLFF. The CDR3 region has the DNA TGTGCCAGCAGTGGTGGCCCGGGGCTGTTTTTT. V gene TRBV6-1 combines with J gene TRBJ1-4; D call uncertain. This CDR3 contains 11 residues. CDR1 is MNHNS and CDR2 is SASEGT in the germline V gene. Deletions cut 4 bases from V and 14 bases from J, with 11 bases between.

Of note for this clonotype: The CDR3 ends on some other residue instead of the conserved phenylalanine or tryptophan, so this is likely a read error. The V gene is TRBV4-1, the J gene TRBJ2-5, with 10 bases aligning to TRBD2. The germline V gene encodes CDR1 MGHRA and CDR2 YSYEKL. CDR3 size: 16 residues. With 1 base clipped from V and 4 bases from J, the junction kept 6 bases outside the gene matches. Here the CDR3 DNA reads TGCGCCAGCAGCCAAGGACAGCGGGAGGGCCGAGAGACCCAGTACCTC. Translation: CASSQGQREGRETQYL.

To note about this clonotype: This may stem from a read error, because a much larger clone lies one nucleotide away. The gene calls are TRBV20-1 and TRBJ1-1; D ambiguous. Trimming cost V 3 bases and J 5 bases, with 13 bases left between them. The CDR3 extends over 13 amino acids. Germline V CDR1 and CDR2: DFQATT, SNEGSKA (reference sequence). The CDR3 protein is CSASAGSWTEAFF. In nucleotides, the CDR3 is TGCAGTGCTAGCGCGGGGAGCTGGACTGAAGCTTTCTTT.